This T cell receptor beta chain is from a study of Graves' ophthalmopathy and Graves' hyperthyroidism. RNA served as the template for amplifying TCR beta CDR3 regions. First-round RT-PCR with HTBI primers preceded a second-round multiplex PCR. TCRdb recomputed calls from the multiplex PCR reads with MiXCR, one row per CDR3 protein. The sample records about 620,000 distinct CDR3 sequences, 20% to 25% being singletons. In germline, CDR1 is SGDLS, CDR2 YYNGEE. J gave up 4 bases and V 3 bases, and 13 bases lay outside the gene matches. CDR3 length equals 16 residues. The specimen sequenced was peripheral blood. This TCR was recovered from a woman aged 18-29 years with stable Graves' hyperthyroidism. Some clones in this sample may be carry-over from other donors' samples. This rearrangement joins TRBV9 to TRBJ2-7; 7 bases are a match to TRBD1. CDR3 nucleotide sequence: TGTGCCAGCAGCGGGGACCCTCGGGACAGCCTTTACGAGCAGTACTTC. It is translated as CASSGDPRDSLYEQYF.